These 5 T cell receptor beta chains originate from one sample sequenced in a study of blood T cell repertoires in COVID-19. The repertoire was sequenced with immunoSEQ multiplex PCR; TCRdb's copy has only in-frame clones and lacks some. The data contain around 140,000 clones, around 87% of them singletons. Sequencing was performed on peripheral blood. These receptors came from a woman aged 45-65 years with active or convalescent COVID-19.

The chain carries TRBV5-1 and TRBJ2-5; 7 bases are a match to TRBD1. Germline CDR1 SGHRS, CDR2 YFSETQ. The CDR3 has 15 amino acids. V was pared by 0 bases and J by 2 bases, with 4 bases of the junction left unmatched. CDR3 nucleotides: TGCGCCAGCAGCTTGGAAGGACAGGTGCAAGAGACCCAGTACTTC. This translates into CASSLEGQVQETQYF.

CDR3 protein: CASSPAGAGLAMGYGYTF. CDR3 in DNA: TGTGCCAGCAGCCCGGCGGGGGCCGGGTTGGCAATGGGGTATGGCTACACCTTC. The rearrangement links TRBV11-3 to TRBJ1-2; D might be TRBD1 (6 bases). Germline assignment: CDR1 SGHNT and CDR2 YENEEA. The germline V and J ends were trimmed by 5 bases and 5 bases, with 27 bases remaining between them. The CDR3 loop spans 18 amino acids. Combining the CDR3 with reference TRBV11-3 and TRBJ1-2 gives the whole variable domain EAGVVQSPRYKIIEKKQPVAFWCNPISGHNTLYWYLQNLGQGPELLIRYENEEAVDDSQLPKDRFSAERLKGVDSTLKIQPAELGDSAVYLCASSPAGAGLAMGYGYTFGSGTRLTVV.

The chain couples TRBV19 to TRBJ2-4, with TRBD1 identical over 10 bases. CDR3 length equals 16 residues. J was trimmed by 4 bases and V by 2 bases; bases with no gene match: 5. Germline CDR1 LNHDA, CDR2 SQIVND (reference sequence). The CDR3 bases are TGTGCCAGTAGTATAACCCGGACAGGGGGGAAAAACATTCAGTACTTC. Its translation is CASSITRTGGKNIQYF.

This sequence joins TRBV9 and TRBJ2-1, with TRBD2 identical over 8 bases. With 4 bases clipped from V and 4 bases from J, the junction kept 1 base outside the gene matches. The CDR3 has 13 residues. In germline, CDR1 is SGDLS, CDR2 YYNGEE. CDR3 protein: CASSTSGYNEQFF. The DNA for the CDR3 is TGTGCCAGCAGCACTAGCGGTTACAATGAGCAGTTCTTC.

Only one count was recorded for this clone. CDR3 in amino acids: CASSFQTGARGTQYF. The CDR3, as DNA: TGTGCCAGCAGTTTCCAGACAGGGGCTCGGGGTACGCAGTATTTT. The genes are TRBV27 and TRBJ2-3; 8 nucleotides match TRBD1. CDR1 and CDR2 (germline): MNHEY, SMNVEV (reference sequence). V trimming: 3 bases; J trimming: 8 bases; junction bases outside the gene matches: 10. This CDR3 comprises 15 residues.